One and the same sample provided the 25 T cell receptor beta chains below, sequenced in a study of T cells after yellow fever vaccination. TCRdb independently ran MiXCR on the 5' RACE reads; one entry per CDR3 protein. The sample consists of fewer than 400,000 distinct CDR3 sequences, approximately 11% of them appearing once. The sample here was CD4+ T cells sorted from PBMCs, taken 45 days after the yellow fever booster vaccination. Receptors originate from a man between 18 and 35 years old who received the YFV17D yellow fever vaccine.

This chain links TRBV20-1 with TRBJ1-2; TRBD1 is a possible D gene (5 bases). Germline lookup yields CDR1 DFQATT and CDR2 SNEGSKA (reference sequence). The CDR3 sequence is 12 residues long. The V gene lost 3 bases and the J gene lost 8 bases, with 13 bases spanning the gap. The CDR3 DNA reads as TGCAGTGCTAGGGGGGACCAACGGGGCTACACCTTC. It yields the protein CSARGDQRGYTF.

The rearrangement joins TRBV12-3 or TRBV12-4 to TRBJ2-7; 7 positions match TRBD1. CDR3 length equals 16 residues. The V and J ends lost 5 bases and 0 bases, in that order; junction bases with no gene match: 10. CDR3: CASSLNRGHYSYEQYF. The CDR3 DNA reads TGTGCCAGCAGTCTCAACAGGGGACATTACTCCTACGAGCAGTACTTC.

The chain combines TRBV7-2 with TRBJ1-5; D gene unclear. This CDR3 contains 17 residues. CDR1 SGHTA and CDR2 FQGNSA come from the germline V gene. The V and J ends lost 2 bases and 3 bases respectively, with 17 bases between them. CDR3 sequence reads: CASSLRSGPRANQPQHF. The CDR3 coding sequence is TGTGCCAGCAGCTTAAGAAGCGGGCCAAGGGCCAATCAGCCCCAGCATTTT.

This clonotype was seen at least ten times. V usage is TRBV7-2 and J usage is TRBJ2-3; D remains unclear. V was cut by 5 bases and J by 3 bases, with 3 bases left in between. Germline CDR1 and CDR2: SGHTA and FQGNSA. This CDR3 contains 11 residues. CDR3 residues: CASSTTDTQYF. In DNA form, the CDR3 reads TGTGCCAGCAGCACGACAGATACGCAGTATTTT.

Many counts were recorded for this clonotype. The chain recombines TRBV20-1 with TRBJ1-2; no firm D call. Germline lookup yields CDR1 DFQATT and CDR2 SNEGSKA (reference sequence). The CDR3 is 17 residues long. V lost 5 bases, J lost 0 bases, and 22 bases lay in between. The CDR3 sequence is CSAPLRVRDAANYGYTF. The CDR3 DNA is TGCAGTGCTCCCCTGAGGGTCAGAGACGCAGCTAACTATGGCTACACCTTC.

This clonotype has just a few counts. This sequence joins TRBV2 and TRBJ2-3; TRBD2 agrees at 9 bases. The CDR3 loop spans 15 amino acids. CDR1 SNHLY and CDR2 FYNNEI come from the germline V gene. J lost 2 bases, V lost 6 bases, and 6 bases had no gene match. The CDR3 DNA sequence: TGTGCCAGCAGCGCGACTAGCGGACACACAGATACGCAGTATTTT. Protein sequence: CASSATSGHTDTQYF.

This clonotype was counted a few times. The V call is TRBV11-2, the J call TRBJ2-7; TRBD2 agrees at 14 bases. Germline V lookup: CDR1 SGHAT, CDR2 FQNNGV. This CDR3 region has 16 residues. V shed 4 bases and J 6 bases; nucleotides not matched to a gene: 8. Written as DNA, the CDR3 is TGTGCCAGCAGCTCAGCATCTGGGACTAGCGGGGGCGAGCAGTACTTC. It specifies CASSSASGTSGGEQYF.

This clonotype has just a few counts. The chain links TRBV28 to TRBJ2-4, with 10 bases lining up with TRBD1. The CDR3 consists of 18 residues. Germline V gene lookup returns CDR1 MDHEN and CDR2 SYDVKM. The J segment lost 0 bases and the V segment lost 4 bases, leaving 9 bases of the junction unmatched. The CDR3 region has the DNA TGTGCCAGCAGTTGGGACAGGGGCTACCTTTTAGCCAAAAACATTCAGTACTTC. Translated: CASSWDRGYLLAKNIQYF.

The genes are TRBV19 and TRBJ2-1; 8 nucleotides line up with TRBD1. The CDR3 consists of 16 residues. CDR1 is LNHDA, CDR2 SQIVND, per germline (reference sequence). The V gene end was trimmed by 7 bases and the J gene end by 3 bases; junction bases not matched to a gene: 11. CDR3 region: CASKRVGRGLYNEQFF. The DNA for the CDR3 is TGTGCCAGTAAGAGGGTCGGCAGGGGGCTCTACAATGAGCAGTTCTTC.

The chain couples TRBV9 to TRBJ2-1; D possibly uses TRBD1 or TRBD2 (5 bases each). The germline CDR1 and CDR2 sequences are SGDLS and YYNGEE. The V gene lost 2 bases and the J gene lost 7 bases, with 22 bases spanning the gap. This CDR3 comprises 17 residues. CDR3 nucleotide sequence: TGTGCCAGCAGCGTCCGGGCGAGGGGCGACTGGGGGAATGAGCAGTTCTTC. This encodes CASSVRARGDWGNEQFF.

The rearrangement uses TRBV4-1 and TRBJ2-1; D is unresolved. Trimming stripped 8 bases from V and 12 bases from J, with 11 bases between. Germline V gene sequence: CDR1 MGHRA, CDR2 YSYEKL. This CDR3 comprises 10 residues. The CDR3 DNA sequence: TGCGCCAGCGGTGCCGTTAGGCAGTTCTTC. Its protein is CASGAVRQFF.

The V call is TRBV10-3, the J call TRBJ2-5, with TRBD2 matching 8 bases. The V gene end was trimmed by 0 bases and the J gene end by 5 bases; junction bases not matched to a gene: 8. The CDR3 totals 16 residues. CDR1 and CDR2 (germline): ENHRY, SYGVKD. The CDR3 loop reads CAISESKERGKETQYF. The CDR3 region has the DNA TGTGCCATCAGTGAGTCTAAAGAGCGGGGGAAGGAGACCCAGTACTTC.

This clonotype was recorded at least ten times. J is TRBJ2-1 and V is TRBV5-5; TRBD1 matches at 8 bases. Germline V gene lookup returns CDR1 SGHKS and CDR2 YYEKEE (reference sequence). This CDR3 has 15 residues. V trimming: 4 bases; J trimming: 2 bases; junction bases outside the gene matches: 5. This CDR3 reads CASSMYRGTYNEQFF. In DNA form, the CDR3 reads TGTGCCAGCAGCATGTACAGGGGGACCTACAATGAGCAGTTCTTC.

The chain recombines TRBV7-9 with TRBJ2-5, with D maybe TRBD2 (5 bases). Per germline, CDR1 SEHNR and CDR2 FQNEAQ (reference sequence). The CDR3 length is 14 residues. Trimming removed 0 bases from V and 5 bases from J, with 10 bases in between. The CDR3 region is CASSLAGSGETQYF. CDR3 nucleotide sequence: TGTGCCAGCAGCTTAGCGGGGAGTGGGGAGACCCAGTACTTC.

This clonotype turned up a few times. CDR3 DNA sequence: TGTGCCAGCAGCGTAGTTTCGCATTCACCCCTCCACTTT. The encoded protein is CASSVVSHSPLHF. The rearrangement links TRBV9 to TRBJ1-6; D not certain. The CDR3 has 13 residues. Per germline, CDR1 SGDLS and CDR2 YYNGEE. V lost 0 bases and J 8 bases, leaving 6 bases between the germline ends. The complete variable domain, with remaining parts taken from reference TRBV9 and TRBJ1-6, reads DSGVTQTPKHLITATGQRVTLRCSPRSGDLSVYWYQQSLDQGLQFLIQYYNGEERAKGNILERFSAQQFPDLHSELNLSSLELGDSALYFCASSVVSHSPLHFGNGTRLTVT.

The J gene is TRBJ2-7, the V gene TRBV10-1, with D uncertain. Germline CDR1 is WNHNN and CDR2 is SYGVQD (reference sequence). V was cut by 0 bases and J by 0 bases, with 9 bases left in between. The CDR3 covers 15 residues. As DNA, the CDR3 is TGCGCCAGCAGTGAGTCGGCAGTCCGCTCCTACGAGCAGTACTTC. Amino acids: CASSESAVRSYEQYF.

The chain couples TRBV28 to TRBJ2-3; 8 bases are shared with TRBD2. The CDR3 has 16 amino acids. Trimming took 5 bases from V and 0 from J; bases not matched to a gene: 7. Germline V lookup: CDR1 MDHEN, CDR2 SYDVKM. CDR3 sequence reads: CASSILAGTSTDTQYF. In DNA, the CDR3 is TGTGCCAGCAGTATTTTAGCGGGGACCAGCACAGATACGCAGTATTTT.

This clonotype came up a few times. The chain has TRBV27 and TRBJ1-1, with 8 nucleotides matching TRBD1. From germline, CDR1 is MNHEY and CDR2 SMNVEV (reference sequence). V dropped 5 bases and J dropped 1; count of bases not matched to a gene: 12. The CDR3 extends over 17 amino acids. The CDR3 DNA reads TGTGCCAGCAGTCTCCGACAGGGGTGGTTCCCGAACACTGAAGCTTTCTTT. Protein product: CASSLRQGWFPNTEAFF.

This clonotype was picked up a small number of times. V and J are TRBV5-1 and TRBJ2-5; D is ambiguous. Looked up from germline, CDR1 is SGHRS and CDR2 is YFSETQ. Trimming removed 2 bases at V and 5 bases at J, with 13 bases between. The CDR3 covers 14 residues. The CDR3, as DNA: TGCGCCAGCAGCTTCGGCCCCACCTTCGAGACCCAGTACTTC. Translating gives CASSFGPTFETQYF.

This clonotype was seen many times. The chain carries TRBV5-1 and TRBJ2-3, with D uncertain. The CDR3 length is 14 residues. Trimming took 0 bases from V and 2 from J, leaving 7 bases between them. The germline gives CDR1 SGHRS, CDR2 YFSETQ. CDR3: CASSLAQTTDTQYF. The DNA of the CDR3 is TGCGCCAGCAGCTTGGCCCAGACCACAGATACGCAGTATTTT.

The rearrangement links TRBV15 to TRBJ1-5; a possible D gene is TRBD1 (6 bases). Trimming cost V 3 bases and J 12 bases, with 12 bases left between them. CDR3 size: 12 residues. CDR1 is LNHNV and CDR2 is YYDKDF in the germline V gene (reference sequence). DNA for the CDR3: TGTGCCACCAGCAGCTTCGAGGGGGACCAGCATTTT. Protein: CATSSFEGDQHF.

This chain uses TRBV4-3 with TRBJ1-3; D is ambiguous. Trimming removed 0 bases at V and 4 bases at J, with 10 bases between. The CDR3 runs to 15 residues. The germline V gene has CDR1 LGHNA and CDR2 YSLEER. The CDR3 DNA sequence: TGCGCCAGCAGCCAAGATCTAGGAATGGGAAACACCATATATTTT. Its translation: CASSQDLGMGNTIYF.

CDR3 in amino acids: CASSSVLAQSTDTQYF. The DNA of the CDR3 is TGCGCCAGCAGCTCCGTGCTAGCGCAAAGCACAGATACGCAGTATTTT. The chain is built from TRBV5-1 and TRBJ2-3, with D possibly being TRBD2 (6 bases). Trimming removed 3 bases from V and 0 bases from J, with 14 bases in between. CDR1 and CDR2 from the germline V gene are SGHRS and YFSETQ. The CDR3 sequence is 16 residues long.

This clonotype showed up just a few times. The chain employs TRBV7-9 and TRBJ1-5, with 8 bases matching TRBD1. The junction had 7 bases not matched to a gene; V was cut back by 5 bases and J by 4 bases. From germline, CDR1 is SEHNR and CDR2 FQNEAQ (reference sequence). The length of the CDR3 is 15 residues. The CDR3 here is CASSGTGGENQPQHF. CDR3 in DNA: TGTGCCAGCAGCGGGACAGGTGGTGAAAATCAGCCCCAGCATTTT.

V usage is TRBV3-1 and J usage is TRBJ2-3; 9 bases line up with TRBD1. Germline V gene sequence: CDR1 LGHDT, CDR2 YNNKEL (reference sequence). Unmatched junction bases numbered 11, after V lost 4 bases and J lost 3 bases. The CDR3 totals 17 residues. CDR3: CASSLPSGTGKTDTQYF. CDR3 nucleotide sequence: TGTGCCAGCAGCCTCCCATCCGGGACAGGGAAGACAGATACGCAGTATTTT.